This T cell receptor (beta chain) was sequenced during a study of T cells in Graves' hyperthyroidism and ophthalmopathy. Whole-study results and caveats: Most thyroid clonotypes expanded above 0.001 were also detected in blood.

This clonotype was seen more than once but under ten times. The antigen remains undetermined. RNA transcripts gave rise to amplified TCR beta CDR3 regions. In the first-round RT-PCR of the TCR CDR3, the HTBI primer set was used. TCRdb redid the calling of the multiplex PCR reads with MiXCR, one entry per CDR3 protein. The table has hundreds of thousands of distinct CDR3 sequences, around 15% seen once; the top ten hold approximately 10%. The germline CDR1 and CDR2 sequences are SGHNT and YENEEA. This CDR3 region has 19 residues. Trimming removed 4 bases from V and 3 bases from J; junction bases left unmatched: 16.

V gene TRBV11-3 combines with J gene TRBJ2-1, with 9 bases matching TRBD2. The source is a woman between 18 and 29 years old with Graves' hyperthyroidism. Specimen: blood. CDR3 sequence (DNA): TGTGCCAGCAGCTCCTTGGTGGGGGCGCGCGGGGGGGGCTACAATGAGCAGTTCTTC. This translates into CASSSLVGARGGGYNEQFF.